One and the same sample provided the 11 T cell receptor beta chains below, sequenced in a study of OX40 agonist ivuxolimab in advanced cancers. TCRdb's copy holds only in-frame clones and misses some; the assay was immunoSEQ multiplex PCR. The sample contains some 39,000 clones, 75% to 90% of which appear only once. The starting material was CD4+ or CD8+ T cells sorted from blood, obtained in a trial of the OX40 agonist ivuxolimab. The receptors were sampled from an adult with an advanced solid tumor such as melanoma, head and neck, liver or kidney cancer.

The rearrangement links TRBV2 to TRBJ2-2, with TRBD2 matching 10 bases. The ends lost 7 bases at V and 3 bases at J; junction bases unmatched: 5. This CDR3 is 15 amino acids long. The germline V gene has CDR1 SNHLY and CDR2 FYNNEI. The DNA of the CDR3 is TGTGCCAGCACCTTAGCGGGAGGTGACACCGGGGAGCTGTTTTTT. Its protein product is CASTLAGGDTGELFF.

The chain is built from TRBV29-1 and TRBJ1-1; D remains unclear. Trimming took off 5 bases at V and 1 base at J, with 2 bases between the two ends. The CDR3 sequence is 10 residues long. Germline lookup yields CDR1 SQVTM and CDR2 ANQGSEA. The DNA for the CDR3 is TGCAGCGTTAGGAACACTGAAGCTTTCTTT. Translation: CSVRNTEAFF.

The gene calls are TRBV11-2 and TRBJ2-7, with D maybe TRBD1 (6 bases). The CDR3 runs to 16 residues. Germline CDR1 SGHAT, CDR2 FQNNGV. V was pared by 0 bases and J by 3 bases, with 15 bases between. The chain's CDR3 is CASSLDLGQGFYEQYF. The CDR3 DNA reads as TGTGCCAGCAGCTTAGATTTGGGACAAGGCTTCTACGAGCAGTACTTC.

The V gene is TRBV5-8, the J gene TRBJ2-5, with 12 nucleotides matching TRBD2. The DNA end favors TRBJ2-7, so the J call may be wrong. The CDR3 spans 17 residues. Germline-derived CDR1 and CDR2 are SGHTS and YDEGEE. CDR3 coding DNA: TGTGCCAGCAGCTTGGCTTGGACTAGCGGGACCTCCTACGAGCAGTACTTC. It specifies CASSLAWTSGTSYEQYF.

This rearrangement joins TRBV7-8 to TRBJ2-2; weak D call: TRBD2 (6 bases). This CDR3 is built from 14 residues. Looked up from germline, CDR1 is SGHVS and CDR2 is FQNEAQ. V dropped 9 bases and J dropped 3 bases, with 14 bases sitting between them. In nucleotides, the CDR3 is TGTGCCAGTTCCGTGGGCGGGGACACCGGGGAGCTGTTTTTT. Amino acid sequence: CASSVGGDTGELFF.

The chain has TRBV5-1 and TRBJ2-7, with D uncertain. The CDR3 totals 13 residues. Between the trimmed V and J ends, which lost 3 bases and 4 bases, there was a span of 11 bases. Looked up from germline, CDR1 is SGHRS and CDR2 is YFSETQ. CDR3 residues: CASSYLVGYEQYV. DNA of the CDR3: TGCGCCAGCAGCTACCTCGTCGGATACGAGCAGTACGTC.

This clone turned up a few times. The J gene is TRBJ2-7, the V gene TRBV4-2, with 8 bases that match TRBD1. This CDR3 contains 16 residues. V dropped 4 bases and J dropped 1; count of bases not matched to a gene: 9. CDR1 and CDR2 (germline): LGHNA, YNFKEQ. Written as DNA, the CDR3 is TGTGCCAGCAGCCGCACTCGGACAGGGTCATCCTACGAGCAGTACTTC. Translating it yields CASSRTRTGSSYEQYF.

The table lists this clone with a few counts. This chain links TRBV10-3 with TRBJ1-1; D is possibly TRBD1 (6 bases). From germline, CDR1 is ENHRY and CDR2 SYGVKD. There are 16 residues in the CDR3. Between the trimmed V and J ends, which lost 2 bases and 0 bases, there was a span of 13 bases. CDR3: CAISEHGGPMNTEAFF. The CDR3 region has the DNA TGTGCCATCAGTGAGCATGGGGGGCCCATGAACACTGAAGCTTTCTTT.

The chain joins TRBV20-1 to TRBJ1-1; TRBD1 is a possible D gene (6 bases). Germline V lookup: CDR1 DFQATT, CDR2 SNEGSKA (reference sequence). This CDR3 contains 11 residues. The ends were cut back, 4 bases at V and 7 bases at J, with 10 bases in the middle. The CDR3 sequence: CSATNRVEAFF. For the CDR3, the DNA is TGCAGTGCTACAAACAGGGTTGAAGCTTTCTTT.

The V gene is TRBV6-1, the J gene TRBJ1-1; no clear D. Germline CDR1 MNHNS, CDR2 SASEGT. The CDR3 sequence is 14 residues long. With 3 bases removed from V and 2 bases from J, the gap between germline ends came to 10 bases. The CDR3 spells CASSEWQANTEAFF. The CDR3 nucleotides read TGTGCCAGCAGTGAGTGGCAGGCTAACACTGAAGCTTTCTTT.

J is TRBJ2-3 and V is TRBV7-9, with D unresolved. The germline V gene has CDR1 SEHNR and CDR2 FQNEAQ (reference sequence). V lost 5 bases, J lost 0 bases, and 12 bases lay in between. This CDR3 is 15 amino acids long. CDR3 amino acids: CASSANVYSTDTQYF. The CDR3 DNA sequence: TGTGCCAGCAGCGCAAACGTTTATAGCACAGATACGCAGTATTTT.